These 21 T cell receptor beta chains were all obtained from the same sample, sequenced in a study of blood T cell repertoires in COVID-19. Data came from immunoSEQ multiplex PCR; TCRdb stores just in-frame clones and leaves some out. The sample records 440,000 or so clones, around 89% being singletons. The source material was peripheral blood. The receptors derive from a woman aged 40 to 50 with COVID-19, enrolled during active disease.

The J gene is TRBJ2-1, the V gene TRBV4-3, with D maybe TRBD2 (6 bases). The V gene lost 1 base and the J gene lost 3 bases, with 10 bases spanning the gap. The CDR3 spans 15 residues. The germline gives CDR1 LGHNA, CDR2 YSLEER. The DNA of the CDR3 is TGCGCCAGCAGCCAAGGCTCAGCGGGCTACAATGAGCAGTTCTTC. This encodes CASSQGSAGYNEQFF.

This clone was seen only once. This sequence joins TRBV6-5 and TRBJ1-1; a possible D gene is TRBD1 (5 bases). Germline-derived CDR1 and CDR2 are MNHEY and SVGAGI. CDR3 size: 15 residues. Trimming shortened V by 2 bases and J by 0 bases, and 10 bases separated the two germline ends. The DNA for the CDR3 is TGTGCCAGCAGTTACCTGCCGGGGGTGAACACTGAAGCTTTCTTT. Residues: CASSYLPGVNTEAFF.

The chain joins TRBV30 to TRBJ2-2, with D maybe TRBD2 (5 bases). V was trimmed by 0 bases and J by 0 bases, leaving 5 bases between them. Germline V gene data show CDR1 as GTSNPN and CDR2 as SVGIG (reference sequence). The CDR3 is 14 residues long. CDR3 nucleotide sequence: TGTGCCTGGAGTGTACTAGCGAACACCGGGGAGCTGTTTTTT. It is translated as CAWSVLANTGELFF.

V and J are TRBV6-6 and TRBJ1-1; possible D gene TRBD1, 6 bases. Deletions cut 5 bases from V and 0 bases from J, with 10 bases between. The CDR3 spans 14 residues. CDR1 and CDR2 from the germline V gene are MNHNY and SVGAGI (reference sequence). In nucleotides, the CDR3 is TGTGCCAGCAGTCAATACAGGGTGAACACTGAAGCTTTCTTT. It encodes CASSQYRVNTEAFF.

The J gene is TRBJ1-3, the V gene TRBV7-3; D not resolved. The CDR3 has 14 residues. Germline V gives CDR1 SGHTA, CDR2 FQGTGA. Trimming cost V 2 bases and J 0 bases, with 5 bases left between them. CDR3 bases: TGTGCCAGCAGCTTATCCAGCTCTGGAAACACCATATATTTT. Translating it yields CASSLSSSGNTIYF.

The V and J genes are TRBV4-2 and TRBJ1-2, with D perhaps matching TRBD1 (5 bases). The CDR3 has 15 residues. Per the germline V gene, CDR1 is LGHNA and CDR2 is YNFKEQ. Trimming took off 0 bases at V and 6 bases at J, with 14 bases between the two ends. The CDR3 here is CASSQDLWTNDGYTF. CDR3 nucleotide sequence: TGTGCCAGCAGCCAAGATCTTTGGACAAATGATGGCTACACCTTC.

The chain combines TRBV28 with TRBJ2-2; possibly TRBD2 for D (6 bases). CDR3 length equals 17 residues. Trimming removed 3 bases from V and 2 bases from J, with 16 bases in between. Germline CDR1 reads MDHEN; CDR2 reads SYDVKM. This chain's CDR3 is CASSFTRRDLNTGELFF. The CDR3 DNA reads TGTGCCAGCAGTTTTACCCGGCGGGACCTAAACACCGGGGAGCTGTTTTTT.

This clone was counted a single time. The chain carries TRBV12-1 and TRBJ2-3; TRBD2 reflects the table's D call only, with no check against the DNA. TRBV12-1 is reported as a pseudogene. The CDR3 covers 15 residues. DNA of the CDR3: TGTGCCAGCAGCGACGATAGCGGAAACACAGATACGCAGTATTTT. It is translated as CASSDDSGNTDTQYF.

J is TRBJ2-2 and V is TRBV19, with D tentatively TRBD2 (6 bases). The germline V gene encodes CDR1 LNHDA and CDR2 SQIVND (reference sequence). The CDR3 has 13 residues. V lost 11 bases, J lost 4 bases, and 14 bases lay in between. The DNA of the CDR3 is TGTGCCGCTCGGAAAGCGGGCACCGGGGAGCTGTTTTTT. Amino acids: CAARKAGTGELFF. Variable domain in full (rest from reference TRBV19 and TRBJ2-2): DGGITQSPKYLFRKEGQNVTLSCEQNLNHDAMYWYRQDPGQGLRLIYYSQIVNDFQKGDIAEGYSVSREKKESFPLTVTSAQKNPTAFYLCAARKAGTGELFFGEGSRLTVL.

This clone was seen just once. The rearrangement links TRBV5-1 to TRBJ2-1; 10 nucleotides match TRBD2. The CDR3 loop spans 15 amino acids. Trimming took 0 bases from V and 6 from J; bases not matched to a gene: 3. Germline CDR1 and CDR2: SGHRS and YFSETQ. Here the CDR3 reads CASSLAAGGLNEQFF. The DNA of the CDR3 is TGCGCCAGCAGCTTGGCAGCGGGGGGGCTCAATGAGCAGTTCTTC. Combining the CDR3 with reference TRBV5-1 and TRBJ2-1 gives the whole variable domain KAGVTQTPRYLIKTRGQQVTLSCSPISGHRSVSWYQQTPGQGLQFLFEYFSETQRNKGNFPGRFSGRQFSNSRSEMNVSTLELGDSALYLCASSLAAGGLNEQFFGPGTRLTVL.

V and J are TRBV6-5 and TRBJ1-4; tentatively, D is TRBD1 (6 bases). Germline CDR1 reads MNHEY; CDR2 reads SVGAGI. V lost 2 bases and J lost 7, with 11 bases in between. This CDR3 has 14 residues. The CDR3, as DNA: TGTGCCAGCAGTTACCGGGACATGATTGAAAAACTGTTTTTT. Its translation: CASSYRDMIEKLFF.

The chain carries TRBV3-1 (or the pseudogene TRBV3-2) and TRBJ1-3; possible D gene TRBD1, 6 bases. Germline V lookup: CDR1 LGHDT, CDR2 YNNKEL (reference sequence). Trimming stripped 5 bases from V and 4 bases from J, with 9 bases between. The CDR3 has 13 amino acids. In DNA form, the CDR3 reads TGTGCCAGCAGCAGCGACAGGGGAAACACCATATATTTT. Protein: CASSSDRGNTIYF.

The V call is TRBV27, the J call TRBJ1-6; perhaps TRBD1 as D (5 bases). The CDR3 totals 13 residues. Trimming took off 7 bases at V and 7 bases at J, with 11 bases between the two ends. CDR1 MNHEY and CDR2 SMNVEV come from the germline V gene (reference sequence). CDR3 nucleotides: TGTGCCAGCATCGGCCAGGGCAATTCACCCCTCCACTTT. Translated: CASIGQGNSPLHF.

Turning to this clone: This CDR3 is also generated by other DNA sequences in the sample. The chain joins TRBV2 to TRBJ1-2, with TRBD1 matching over 9 bases. V shed 6 bases, J shed 0 bases, and the junction held 2 bases outside the gene matches. The CDR3 totals 14 residues. From germline, CDR1 is SNHLY and CDR2 FYNNEI. The CDR3 nucleotides read TGTGCCAGCAGCCGACAGGGGGCTAACTATGGCTACACCTTC. Its protein is CASSRQGANYGYTF.

The sample holds a few counts of this clone. The rearrangement links TRBV10-3 to TRBJ1-2; a weak D match, TRBD1 (5 bases). The CDR3 spans 14 residues. Trimming removed 3 bases from V and 8 bases from J, with 16 bases in between. Germline loops: CDR1 ENHRY, CDR2 SYGVKD. The DNA of the CDR3 is TGTGCCATCAGTGACGGCAGGGAACCCGGAGGCTACACCTTC. This gives the protein CAISDGREPGGYTF.

The chain couples TRBV11-1 to TRBJ2-1; 10 bases are shared with TRBD2. Looked up from germline, CDR1 is SGHAT and CDR2 is FQDESV (reference sequence). V was pared by 6 bases and J by 5 bases, with 4 bases of the junction left unmatched. The CDR3 contains 14 residues. The CDR3 spells CASSPTSGNNEQFF. DNA of the CDR3: TGTGCCAGCAGTCCTACTAGCGGGAACAATGAGCAGTTCTTC.

J is TRBJ2-2 and V is TRBV9, with 7 bases aligning to TRBD2. This CDR3 region has 17 residues. J gave up 0 bases and V 3 bases, and 8 bases lay outside the gene matches. In germline, CDR1 is SGDLS, CDR2 YYNGEE. The CDR3 region has the DNA TGTGCCAGCAGCGCTAGACCGGGGGGATCGAACACCGGGGAGCTGTTTTTT. Translating it yields CASSARPGGSNTGELFF. The complete variable domain, with remaining parts taken from reference TRBV9 and TRBJ2-2, reads DSGVTQTPKHLITATGQRVTLRCSPRSGDLSVYWYQQSLDQGLQFLIQYYNGEERAKGNILERFSAQQFPDLHSELNLSSLELGDSALYFCASSARPGGSNTGELFFGEGSRLTVL.

This clone was seen once. The chain couples TRBV27 to TRBJ2-1; TRBD2 matches 9 bases. The CDR3 is 14 amino acids. J was trimmed by 10 bases and V by 2 bases; bases with no gene match: 6. Germline assignment: CDR1 MNHEY and CDR2 SMNVEV (reference sequence). The CDR3 region is CASSLMVAGVEQFF. The CDR3 coding sequence is TGTGCCAGCAGTTTAATGGTAGCGGGAGTAGAGCAGTTCTTC.

CDR3 coding DNA: TGTGCCAGCGGGAAAACGGACAACGAGCAGTACTTC. Protein sequence: CASGKTDNEQYF. The V and J genes are TRBV13 and TRBJ2-7; D is possibly TRBD1 (5 bases). The CDR3 totals 12 residues. The germline V gene has CDR1 PRHDT and CDR2 FYEKMQ (reference sequence). Trimming shortened V by 8 bases and J by 5 bases, and 13 bases separated the two germline ends.

The table lists this clone with a count of one. The rearrangement joins TRBV7-9 to TRBJ2-5; 9 bases are shared with TRBD1. The CDR3 length is 14 residues. CDR1 SEHNR and CDR2 FQNEAQ come from the germline V gene (reference sequence). V dropped 5 bases and J dropped 7; count of bases not matched to a gene: 8. The CDR3 bases are TGTGCCAGCAGCCCACGACAGGGGGAAGGGACCCAGTACTTC. Translation: CASSPRQGEGTQYF.

V and J are TRBV5-6 and TRBJ2-7, with 15 bases that match TRBD2. The CDR3 totals 19 residues. The V segment lost 4 bases and the J segment 0 bases; nucleotides outside the gene matches: 11. Germline V gene data show CDR1 as SGHDT and CDR2 as YYEEEE. Here the CDR3 DNA reads TGTGCCAGCAGCCACGACGGACTAGCGGGAGGGCCTCCCTCCTACGAGCAGTACTTC. Its translation: CASSHDGLAGGPPSYEQYF.